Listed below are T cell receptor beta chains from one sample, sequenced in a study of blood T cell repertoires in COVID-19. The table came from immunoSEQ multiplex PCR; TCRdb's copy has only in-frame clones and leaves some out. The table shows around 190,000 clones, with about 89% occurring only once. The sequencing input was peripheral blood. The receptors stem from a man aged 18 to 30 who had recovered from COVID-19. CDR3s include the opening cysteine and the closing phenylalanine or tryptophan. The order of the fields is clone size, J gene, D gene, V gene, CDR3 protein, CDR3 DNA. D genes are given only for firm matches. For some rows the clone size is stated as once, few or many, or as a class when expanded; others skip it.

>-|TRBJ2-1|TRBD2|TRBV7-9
CASSSRAGGGEQFF
TGTGCCAGCAGCTCCAGGGCGGGAGGGGGTGAGCAGTTCTTC
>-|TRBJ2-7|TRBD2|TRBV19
CASMGGSAEQYF
TGTGCCAGTATGGGGGGGAGCGCCGAGCAGTACTTC
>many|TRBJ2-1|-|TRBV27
CASSLGGRGGNEQFF
TGTGCCAGCAGTTTAGGCGGGAGAGGGGGCAATGAGCAGTTCTTC
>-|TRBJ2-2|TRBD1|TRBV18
CASSPPAQGTAGELFF
TGTGCCAGCTCACCACCGGCACAGGGGACGGCCGGGGAGCTGTTTTTT
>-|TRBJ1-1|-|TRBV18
CASSPDSKKGNTEAFF
TGTGCCAGCTCACCAGACAGCAAAAAAGGGAACACTGAAGCTTTCTTT
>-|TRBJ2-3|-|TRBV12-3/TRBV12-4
CASTMAPDTQYF
TGTGCCAGCACCATGGCTCCAGATACGCAGTATTTT
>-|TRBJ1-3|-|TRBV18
CASSPQEQLFSGNTIYF
TGTGCCAGCTCACCACAGGAACAGCTTTTCTCTGGAAACACCATATATTTT
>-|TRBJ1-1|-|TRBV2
CASSVGKPQAFF
TGTGCCAGCAGTGTTGGTAAGCCCCAAGCTTTCTTT
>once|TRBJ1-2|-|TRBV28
CASISGGADYGYTF
TGTGCCAGCATTTCGGGGGGCGCGGACTATGGCTACACCTTC
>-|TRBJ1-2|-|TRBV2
CASRSTEVNYGYTF
TGTGCCAGCAGATCGACAGAGGTTAACTATGGCTACACCTTC
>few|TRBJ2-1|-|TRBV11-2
CASSLRLDSSYNEQFF
TGTGCCAGCAGCCTAAGACTCGACAGCTCCTACAATGAGCAGTTCTTC
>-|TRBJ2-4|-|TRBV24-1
CAPWWLRKAKNIQYF
TGTGCCCCCTGGTGGTTGCGAAAAGCCAAAAACATTCAGTACTTC
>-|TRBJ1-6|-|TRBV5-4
CASSLVGGPGSSYNSPLHF
TGTGCCAGCAGCTTGGTGGGGGGGCCAGGGAGCTCCTATAATTCACCCCTCCACTTT
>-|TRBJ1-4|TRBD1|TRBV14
CASSLIRGTNEKLFF
TGTGCCAGCAGCCTTATCAGGGGGACTAATGAAAAACTGTTTTTT
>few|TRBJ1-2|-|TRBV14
CASSQDQGTRANYGYTF
TGTGCCAGCAGCCAAGACCAGGGTACAAGGGCTAACTATGGCTACACCTTC
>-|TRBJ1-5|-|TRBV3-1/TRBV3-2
CASSQGRVGIQPQHF
TGTGCCAGCAGCCAAGGCAGGGTTGGCATTCAGCCCCAGCATTTT
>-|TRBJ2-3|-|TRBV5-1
CASSFDSGSTDTQYF
TGCGCCAGCAGCTTTGATAGCGGTAGCACAGATACGCAGTATTTT
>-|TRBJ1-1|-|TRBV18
CASALDRSEAFF
TGTGCCAGTGCGCTAGATAGGAGTGAAGCTTTCTTT
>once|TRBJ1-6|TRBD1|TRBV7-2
CASSFGQGNNSPLHF
TGTGCCAGCAGCTTCGGACAGGGTAATAATTCACCCCTCCACTTT
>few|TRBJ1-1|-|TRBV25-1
CASSEVSGWTEAFF
TGTGCCAGCAGTGAAGTTTCTGGCTGGACTGAAGCTTTCTTT
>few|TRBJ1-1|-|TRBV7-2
CASSDLSRLNTEAFF
TGTGCCAGCAGCGACCTTTCTAGACTGAACACTGAAGCTTTCTTT
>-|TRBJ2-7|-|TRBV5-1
CASSPGHYPYEQYF
TGCGCCAGCAGCCCCGGACATTACCCCTACGAGCAGTACTTC
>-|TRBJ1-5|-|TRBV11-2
CASSDSQSNQPQHF
TGTGCCAGCAGCGACTCTCAGAGCAATCAGCCCCAGCATTTT
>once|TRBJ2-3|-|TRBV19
CASSITRVPADTQYF
TGTGCCAGTAGTATAACGAGGGTCCCCGCAGATACGCAGTATTTT
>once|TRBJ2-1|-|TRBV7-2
CASSRGGLFSYNEQFF
TGTGCCAGCAGCCGGGGAGGTCTATTTTCCTACAATGAGCAGTTCTTC
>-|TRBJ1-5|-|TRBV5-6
CASSFRGNSNQPQHF
TGTGCCAGCAGCTTTCGAGGGAATAGCAATCAGCCCCAGCATTTT
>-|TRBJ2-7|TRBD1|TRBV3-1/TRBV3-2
CASSQGTGTGGYEQYF
TGTGCCAGCAGCCAAGGCACCGGGACAGGGGGCTACGAGCAGTACTTC
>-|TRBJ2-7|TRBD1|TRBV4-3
CASSQATGDGEQYF
TGCGCCAGCAGCCAAGCCACAGGGGATGGCGAGCAGTACTTC